The T cell receptor beta chain under discussion was sequenced for a study of blood T cell repertoires in COVID-19. Study-level information: Some COVID-19 samples were acute and others convalescent; all came from the United States, Italy and Spain. T cells, B-cell-depleted T cells, or PBMCs supplied cDNA or gDNA.

Original data processing: Amplification of reference gene primers was used by the study to estimate nucleated cell counts. Assay: immunoSEQ multiplex PCR; the TCRdb copy retains only in-frame clones and omits some. Clonal size and the V and J genes are those of that table, whereas D and trimming came from the DNA. The sample lists 130,000 or so clones, just over 85% occurring once. Germline-derived CDR1 and CDR2 are SGHRS and YFSETQ. V lost 4 bases and J 8 bases, leaving 19 bases between the germline ends. The length of the CDR3 is 15 residues. The source material was peripheral blood. The chain couples TRBV5-1 to TRBJ2-1; the D gene is possibly TRBD2 (7 bases). The TCR sequence derives from a woman aged 60 to 75 with acute or convalescent COVID-19. The CDR3 sequence: CASSPFAGAAHEQFF. DNA of the CDR3: TGCGCCAGCAGCCCTTTCGCGGGGGCCGCGCATGAGCAGTTCTTC.